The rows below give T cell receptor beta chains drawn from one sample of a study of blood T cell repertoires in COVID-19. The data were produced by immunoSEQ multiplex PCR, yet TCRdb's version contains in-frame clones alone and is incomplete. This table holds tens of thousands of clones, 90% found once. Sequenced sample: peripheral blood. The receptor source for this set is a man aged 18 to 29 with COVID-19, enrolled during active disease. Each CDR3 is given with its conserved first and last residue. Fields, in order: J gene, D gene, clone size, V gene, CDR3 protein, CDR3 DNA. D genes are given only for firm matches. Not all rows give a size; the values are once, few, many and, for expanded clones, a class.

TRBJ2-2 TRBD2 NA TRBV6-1 CASSERLAALGELFF TGTGCCAGCAGTGAACGACTAGCGGCCCTCGGGGAGCTGTTTTTT
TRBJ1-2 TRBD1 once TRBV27 CASSFRQGAVGYTF TGTGCCAGCAGTTTTAGACAGGGGGCAGTTGGCTACACCTTC
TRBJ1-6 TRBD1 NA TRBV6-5 CASSYSGQLYNSPLHF TGTGCCAGCAGTTACTCGGGACAGCTCTATAATTCACCCCTCCACTTT
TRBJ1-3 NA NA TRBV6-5 CASSYAASGNTIYF TGTGCCAGCAGTTACGCGGCTTCGGGAAACACCATATATTTT
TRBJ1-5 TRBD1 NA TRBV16 CASSREQGAWQPQHF TGTGCCAGCAGCCGGGAACAGGGGGCTTGGCAGCCCCAGCATTTT
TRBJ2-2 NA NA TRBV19 CASSARLVRTGELFF TGTGCCAGTAGTGCCCGACTAGTTAGAACCGGGGAGCTGTTTTTT
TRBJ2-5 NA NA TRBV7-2 CASSLNRGQETQYF TGTGCCAGCAGCTTAAATAGGGGGCAAGAGACCCAGTACTTC
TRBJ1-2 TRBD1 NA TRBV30 CAWSPGTGVNYGYTF TGTGCCTGGAGTCCGGGGACAGGGGTAAACTATGGCTACACCTTC
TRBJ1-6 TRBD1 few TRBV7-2 CASSFPQGVSSYNSPLHF TGTGCCAGCAGCTTTCCTCAGGGGGTGAGCTCCTATAATTCACCCCTCCACTTT
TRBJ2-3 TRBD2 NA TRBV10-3 CACSGSATDTQYF TGTGCCTGTAGCGGGAGTGCCACAGATACGCAGTATTTT
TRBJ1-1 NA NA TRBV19 CASSMGGGSGTEAFF TGTGCCAGTAGTATGGGCGGGGGTTCGGGGACTGAAGCTTTCTTT